These 27 T cell receptor beta chains originate from one sample sequenced in a study of shared clonotypes between healthy human individuals. Here immunoSEQ multiplex PCR was the method, and the copy in TCRdb shows in-frame clones only, minus some. The table records around 2.1 million clones, about 92% of them present only once. CD45RO-negative CD8 cells positively selected for CCR7 made up the naive population, which excluded terminally differentiated effector memory CD45RA+ cells. What was sequenced was naive CD8+ T cells from PBMCs. The receptors derive from a man between 18 and 35 years old in good health. Some clones in this sample may be carry-over from other donors' samples.

The chain is built from TRBV5-1 and TRBJ2-5; D possibly corresponds to TRBD2 (5 bases). The V end was cut by 1 base, the J end by 5 bases, with 9 bases between. CDR3 length equals 13 residues. CDR1 SGHRS and CDR2 YFSETQ come from the germline V gene. Written as DNA, the CDR3 is TGCGCCAGCAGCTTGCGGGGAAGTGAGACCCAGTACTTC. This gives the protein CASSLRGSETQYF.

The chain is built from TRBV2 and TRBJ1-1; D possibly corresponds to TRBD1 (6 bases). The ends were cut back, 5 bases at V and 0 bases at J, with 10 bases in the middle. There are 14 residues in the CDR3. CDR1 is SNHLY, CDR2 FYNNEI, per germline. Here the CDR3 DNA reads TGTGCCAGCAGTCACAGGGAGATGAACACTGAAGCTTTCTTT. This encodes CASSHREMNTEAFF.

V and J are TRBV7-2 and TRBJ2-1; possibly TRBD1 or TRBD2 for D (6 bases each). This CDR3 is built from 17 residues. From germline, CDR1 is SGHTA and CDR2 FQGNSA. V shed 5 bases and J shed 0 bases, with 17 bases lying between them. CDR3 in DNA: TGTGCCAGCAGCCATCTGGGGGGCGCGGGCTCCTACAATGAGCAGTTCTTC. This codes for CASSHLGGAGSYNEQFF.

The CDR3 reads CASTFTGTSGADTQYF. The CDR3 coding sequence is TGTGCCAGCACCTTTACAGGGACTAGCGGGGCAGATACGCAGTATTTT. The chain recombines TRBV28 with TRBJ2-3, with 13 bases aligning to TRBD2. The CDR3 has 16 amino acids. The trim removed 7 bases at V and 4 bases at J, leaving 8 bases unmatched. CDR1 MDHEN and CDR2 SYDVKM come from the germline V gene. Looking up the rest from reference TRBV28 and TRBJ2-3 gives the full variable domain: DVKVTQSSRYLVKRTGEKVFLECVQDMDHENMFWYRQDPGLGLRLIYFSYDVKMKEKGDIPEGYSVSREKKERFSLILESASTNQTSMYLCASTFTGTSGADTQYFGPGTRLTVL.

This clone was seen a handful of times. The V and J genes are TRBV10-2 and TRBJ1-1; no clear D gene. The germline V and J ends were trimmed by 9 bases and 8 bases, with 16 bases remaining between them. The CDR3 loop spans 12 amino acids. The V gene's germline CDR1 is WSHSY and CDR2 SAAADI. The CDR3 nucleotides are TGCGCCAGTACAACCTTGGGTGGAGAAGCTTTCTTT. Protein: CASTTLGGEAFF.

This chain uses TRBV28 with TRBJ2-2, with 7 bases lining up with TRBD2. This CDR3 comprises 17 residues. Germline lookup yields CDR1 MDHEN and CDR2 SYDVKM. Germline trimming cut 7 bases from V and 1 base from J; bases unmatched to any gene: 12. Here the CDR3 DNA reads TGTGCCAGCAAGGGACGTTGGACTAGTTGGAACACCGGGGAGCTGTTTTTT. It yields the protein CASKGRWTSWNTGELFF. Filled out from reference TRBV28 and TRBJ2-2, the complete variable domain reads DVKVTQSSRYLVKRTGEKVFLECVQDMDHENMFWYRQDPGLGLRLIYFSYDVKMKEKGDIPEGYSVSREKKERFSLILESASTNQTSMYLCASKGRWTSWNTGELFFGEGSRLTVL.

The V call is TRBV9, the J call TRBJ2-7; 10 nucleotides line up with TRBD2. This CDR3 is built from 18 residues. CDR1 and CDR2 (germline): SGDLS, YYNGEE. The ends lost 2 bases at V and 5 bases at J; junction bases unmatched: 16. The CDR3 loop is CASSVASGSPARGHEQYF. CDR3 coding DNA: TGTGCCAGCAGCGTCGCTAGCGGGAGCCCGGCGAGGGGGCACGAGCAGTACTTC.

This clone has just one count. The V and J genes are TRBV6-6 and TRBJ2-1; D may be TRBD2 (5 bases). This CDR3 region has 15 residues. Per germline, CDR1 MNHNY and CDR2 SVGAGI (reference sequence). Between the trimmed V and J ends, which lost 0 bases and 4 bases, there was a span of 10 bases. CDR3 region: CASSYSGDHYNEQFF. In DNA form, the CDR3 reads TGTGCCAGCAGTTACTCGGGAGACCATTACAATGAGCAGTTCTTC.

The chain couples TRBV7-6 to TRBJ2-3, with TRBD2 matching over 9 bases. V was pared by 1 base and J by 1 base, with 0 bases of the junction left unmatched. Germline values: CDR1 SGHVS, CDR2 FNYEAQ. This CDR3 spans 15 amino acids. As DNA, the CDR3 is TGTGCCAGCAGCTTAGTAGCGGGAGGCACAGATACGCAGTATTTT. It yields the protein CASSLVAGGTDTQYF.

This chain links TRBV5-4 with TRBJ1-2, with 11 nucleotides matching TRBD1. The CDR3 spans 17 residues. V lost 4 bases and J lost 8; bases outside the gene matches: 16. Germline assignment: CDR1 SGHNT and CDR2 YYREEE (reference sequence). The CDR3 sequence is CASSPPGQGEITGGYTF. DNA for the CDR3: TGTGCCAGCAGCCCCCCGGGACAGGGGGAAATAACGGGAGGCTACACCTTC.

The chain is built from TRBV28 and TRBJ1-2; 7 bases are a match to TRBD1. The CDR3 length is 15 residues. Germline values: CDR1 MDHEN, CDR2 SYDVKM. Trimming removed 6 bases from V and 0 bases from J; junction bases left unmatched: 7. The CDR3, as DNA: TGTGCCAGCAGATTTGGACAGGCGCCTAACTATGGCTACACCTTC. Protein sequence: CASRFGQAPNYGYTF.

The V and J genes are TRBV5-1 and TRBJ1-3; D uncertain. Germline CDR1 and CDR2: SGHRS and YFSETQ. The CDR3 sequence is 15 residues long. Between the trimmed V and J ends, which lost 3 bases and 4 bases, there was a span of 14 bases. The chain's CDR3 is CASSSAGTLGNTIYF. In DNA, the CDR3 is TGCGCCAGCAGCTCGGCAGGTACTCTCGGAAACACCATATATTTT.

The chain carries TRBV7-9 and TRBJ2-7; no reliable D call. Germline CDR1 and CDR2: SEHNR and FQNEAQ (reference sequence). V was cut by 0 bases and J by 3 bases, with 6 bases left in between. This CDR3 is 13 amino acids long. CDR3 sequence reads: CASSLATHYEQYF. As DNA, the CDR3 is TGTGCCAGCAGCTTAGCAACCCACTACGAGCAGTACTTC.

This clone has more than one count but fewer than ten. The J gene is TRBJ1-2, the V gene TRBV2, with TRBD1 as a possible D gene (6 bases). The CDR3 is made up of 13 amino acids. The V end lost 2 bases, the J end lost 7 bases, and 11 bases lay between the germline ends. CDR1 is SNHLY, CDR2 FYNNEI, per germline. CDR3 coding DNA: TGTGCCAGCAGTGAAAGGGGGGCGCGTGGCTACACCTTC. Translation gives CASSERGARGYTF.

The chain recombines TRBV4-1 with TRBJ2-1; 7 bases agree with TRBD2. The CDR3 length is 18 residues. With V trimmed by 4 bases and J by 5 bases, 17 bases remained unmatched. The V gene's germline CDR1 is MGHRA and CDR2 YSYEKL. The CDR3 reads CASSLLPWRERKDNEQFF. CDR3 sequence (DNA): TGCGCCAGCAGCCTCCTCCCCTGGCGGGAGAGGAAAGACAATGAGCAGTTCTTC.

This rearrangement joins TRBV7-9 to TRBJ1-2, with TRBD1 matching 8 bases. Germline CDR1 and CDR2: SEHNR and FQNEAQ (reference sequence). The J segment lost 6 bases and the V segment lost 6 bases, leaving 9 bases of the junction unmatched. The CDR3 has 14 amino acids. In nucleotides, the CDR3 is TGTGCCAGCAGTGGGACAGGAATGGCGAATGGCTACACCTTC. Residues: CASSGTGMANGYTF.

The V call is TRBV9, the J call TRBJ2-7; TRBD2 agrees at 10 bases. The CDR3 spans 16 residues. Germline trimming cut 3 bases from V and 2 bases from J; bases unmatched to any gene: 8. Germline V gives CDR1 SGDLS, CDR2 YYNGEE. In DNA, the CDR3 is TGTGCCAGCAGCGCGTCGACTAGCGGGTCGACCTACGAGCAGTACTTC. Residues: CASSASTSGSTYEQYF.

The chain has TRBV29-1 and TRBJ2-4; D remains unclear. V was cut by 5 bases and J by 4 bases, with 12 bases left in between. The CDR3 spans 13 residues. Germline lookup yields CDR1 SQVTM and CDR2 ANQGSEA. The CDR3 is CSVLIVGKNIQYF. The CDR3 coding sequence is TGCAGCGTTTTAATTGTAGGAAAAAACATTCAGTACTTC.

The chain is built from TRBV29-1 and TRBJ2-7, with TRBD1 identical over 8 bases. The ends lost 5 bases at V and 2 bases at J; junction bases unmatched: 2. The germline gives CDR1 SQVTM, CDR2 ANQGSEA. CDR3 length: 12 amino acids. The CDR3 is CSVWTGTYEQYF. The DNA of the CDR3 is TGCAGCGTTTGGACAGGGACCTACGAGCAGTACTTC.

V usage is TRBV7-6 and J usage is TRBJ2-5; TRBD2 aligns across 9 bases. The J segment lost 3 bases and the V segment lost 2 bases, leaving 13 bases of the junction unmatched. This CDR3 is built from 18 residues. Germline V gene lookup returns CDR1 SGHVS and CDR2 FNYEAQ. For the CDR3, the DNA is TGTGCCAGCAGCTTAACCCCCAGCGCCCGACTAGCGGAAGAGACCCAGTACTTC. Its protein is CASSLTPSARLAEETQYF.

The chain combines TRBV6-1 with TRBJ1-5; D remains unclear. CDR1 is MNHNS and CDR2 is SASEGT in the germline V gene. Trimming left V 3 bases short and J 4 bases short, with 10 bases between. The CDR3 has 14 residues. As DNA, the CDR3 is TGTGCCAGCAGTGACGAGTTCAGTAATCAGCCCCAGCATTTT. It specifies CASSDEFSNQPQHF.

The chain employs TRBV7-9 and TRBJ1-1, with 10 bases lining up with TRBD1. With V trimmed by 5 bases and J by 1 base, 7 bases remained unmatched. There are 16 residues in the CDR3. Germline lookup yields CDR1 SEHNR and CDR2 FQNEAQ (reference sequence). CDR3 nucleotide sequence: TGTGCCAGCAGCGTGGGACAGGGGATTAAGAACACTGAAGCTTTCTTT. Protein: CASSVGQGIKNTEAFF.

This rearrangement joins TRBV4-3 to TRBJ1-5, with D possibly being TRBD1 (5 bases). Trimming stripped 3 bases from V and 0 bases from J, with 9 bases between. This CDR3 is 15 amino acids long. Germline CDR1 is LGHNA and CDR2 is YSLEER. The CDR3 region is CASSQGLYSNQPQHF. CDR3 nucleotide sequence: TGCGCCAGCAGCCAGGGACTTTATAGCAATCAGCCCCAGCATTTT.

The gene calls are TRBV7-8 and TRBJ2-7, with no clear D. This CDR3 has 14 residues. Germline lookup yields CDR1 SGHVS and CDR2 FQNEAQ. The germline V and J ends were trimmed by 1 base and 2 bases, with 9 bases remaining between them. In DNA, the CDR3 is TGTGCCAGCAGCTTAGAACGGCAGGCCTACGAGCAGTACTTC. Protein product: CASSLERQAYEQYF.

The V and J genes are TRBV5-1 and TRBJ2-1; 9 positions agree with TRBD1. Germline CDR1 SGHRS, CDR2 YFSETQ. CDR3 length: 16 amino acids. J lost 6 bases, V lost 1 base, and 8 bases had no gene match. The chain's CDR3 is CASSLSLDRGGNEQFF. For the CDR3, the DNA is TGCGCCAGCAGCTTGTCTCTGGACAGGGGTGGCAATGAGCAGTTCTTC.

The V gene is TRBV4-3, the J gene TRBJ1-5; 7 nucleotides line up with TRBD1. Germline assignment: CDR1 LGHNA and CDR2 YSLEER. The CDR3 extends over 19 amino acids. The V and J ends lost 0 bases and 5 bases, in that order; junction bases with no gene match: 16. CDR3 sequence: CASSQDLGVRGQVYQPQHF. As DNA, the CDR3 is TGCGCCAGCAGCCAAGATTTGGGGGTGCGCGGACAGGTCTATCAGCCCCAGCATTTT.

The chain uses TRBV25-1 and TRBJ1-2; D not certain. The CDR3 contains 15 residues. Deletions cut 1 base from V and 3 bases from J, with 12 bases between. Germline V gene lookup returns CDR1 MGHDK and CDR2 SYGVNS. CDR3 DNA sequence: TGTGCCAGCAGTGAATCTGGGGTCGGATACTATGGCTACACCTTC. It codes for CASSESGVGYYGYTF.